The entry that follows covers one T cell receptor (beta chain) sequence. This specimen belongs to a study of OX40 agonist ivuxolimab in advanced cancers. Using immunoSEQ multiplex PCR, the repertoire was profiled, and TCRdb retains in-frame clones only, with some absent. Altogether 65,000 to 80,000 clones are present, more than 75% being singletons, with the ten largest covering just over 0.75%. The germline gives CDR1 MDHEN, CDR2 SYDVKM. Trimming shortened V by 3 bases and J by 10 bases, and 9 bases separated the two germline ends. The CDR3 consists of 12 residues. The sequences come from CD4+ or CD8+ T cells sorted from blood, collected in a trial of the OX40 agonist ivuxolimab. The TCR was taken from an adult with an advanced solid tumor such as melanoma, head and neck, liver or kidney cancer. The chain recombines TRBV28 with TRBJ1-4; a possible D gene is TRBD1 (5 bases). CDR3: CASSFRDLKLFF. Written as DNA, the CDR3 is TGTGCCAGCAGTTTCCGGGACTTAAAACTGTTTTTT. The full variable domain, completed using reference TRBV28 and TRBJ1-4, is DVKVTQSSRYLVKRTGEKVFLECVQDMDHENMFWYRQDPGLGLRLIYFSYDVKMKEKGDIPEGYSVSREKKERFSLILESASTNQTSMYLCASSFRDLKLFFGSGTQLSVL.